This TCR beta chain is from a study of identical twins. A template switching step contributed a universal primer site, while unique molecular identifiers were present in the cDNA. TCRdb redid the calling of the 5' RACE reads with MiXCR, one entry per CDR3 protein. Counted here are hundreds of thousands of distinct CDR3 sequences, roughly 6% occurring once; the ten biggest clones make up about 1.8%. Study-level results: Beta clonotypes that were abundant in cord blood contained fewer insertions, a pattern absent from memory repertoires.

This clonotype occurred many times. Its antigen is unknown. The clonotype was recovered from a man aged 18 to 35 in good health. The specimen sequenced was naive T cells sorted from blood.

CDR3 coding DNA: TGTGCCACGGGTGGCTACACCTTC. As protein: CATGGYTF. J is TRBJ1-2 and V is TRBV7-9; D is uncertain. V was clipped by 10 bases and J by 7 bases, with 4 bases between them. Germline V lookup: CDR1 SEHNR, CDR2 FQNEAQ (reference sequence). The CDR3 totals 8 residues.